The TCR beta chain described here comes from a study of cytomegalovirus exposure and HLA in healthy donors. Worth noting for this clone: The target antigen is unknown.

V lost 3 bases to trimming and J lost 0 bases, with 17 bases between them. This CDR3 comprises 17 residues. CDR1 is KGHSH, CDR2 LQKENI, per germline. Overall study findings and caveats: For most TCR beta V segments, an earlier analysis put the productive rate at about 87% or about 30% of the time.

Primers: 60 Vbeta forward and 13 Jbeta reverse. The repertoire was sequenced with immunoSEQ multiplex PCR; TCRdb's copy has only in-frame clones and lacks some. The sample lists about 200,000 clones; about four fifths were seen once. Sequenced: PBMCs. This rearrangement joins TRBV18 to TRBJ1-1; D is perhaps TRBD1 (5 bases). The receptor comes from a male donor in good health and CMV-seropositive. The CDR3 region is CASSPGVASGMNTEAFF. CDR3 DNA sequence: TGTGCCAGCTCACCGGGCGTGGCATCAGGGATGAACACTGAAGCTTTCTTT.